This is a list of T cell receptor beta chains from one sample in a study of blood T cells in healthy people across ages. In TCRdb, the 5' RACE reads were re-called with MiXCR into one record per CDR3 protein. The sample contains 1,500,000 or so distinct CDR3 sequences, around 59% of which appear only once. The sequenced material came from blood. Receptor source: a young man in good health. Each CDR3 is given with its conserved first and last residue. D genes are given only for firm matches. The listing skips clone size in some rows; elsewhere it reads once, few, many or a size class.

d_call: -
v_call: TRBV29-1
clone_size: many
j_call: TRBJ2-4
cdr3_aa: CSARAGLGIQYF
cdr3_nt: TGCAGCGCCAGGGCAGGACTGGGCATTCAGTACTTC

d_call: -
v_call: TRBV29-1
clone_size: once
j_call: TRBJ1-1
cdr3_aa: CSVRLLGNTEAFF
cdr3_nt: TGCAGCGTTCGCCTTTTGGGGAACACTGAAGCTTTCTTT

d_call: TRBD1
v_call: TRBV3-1
clone_size: -
j_call: TRBJ2-6
cdr3_aa: CASSQERTGPLWANVLTF
cdr3_nt: TGTGCCAGCAGCCAAGAAAGGACAGGGCCCCTCTGGGCCAACGTCCTGACTTTC

d_call: -
v_call: TRBV27
clone_size: -
j_call: TRBJ2-5
cdr3_aa: CASSLGGIRETQYF
cdr3_nt: TGTGCCAGCAGTTTAGGGGGAATTCGGGAGACCCAGTACTTC

d_call: TRBD2
v_call: TRBV7-9
clone_size: -
j_call: TRBJ2-1
cdr3_aa: CASSLSSGSRSAYNEQFF
cdr3_nt: TGTGCCAGCAGCTTATCGAGCGGGAGCCGTAGTGCCTACAATGAGCAGTTCTTC

d_call: TRBD2
v_call: TRBV29-1
clone_size: few
j_call: TRBJ2-7
cdr3_aa: CSVERGDTYEQYF
cdr3_nt: TGCAGCGTTGAACGGGGGGATACCTACGAGCAGTACTTC

d_call: -
v_call: TRBV7-9
clone_size: once
j_call: TRBJ2-3
cdr3_aa: CASSLAETGGTQYF
cdr3_nt: TGTGCCAGCAGCTTAGCGGAGACTGGCGGTACGCAGTATTTT

d_call: TRBD2
v_call: TRBV29-1
clone_size: -
j_call: TRBJ2-1
cdr3_aa: CSVRTSEYNEQFF
cdr3_nt: TGCAGCGTTCGGACTAGCGAATACAATGAGCAGTTCTTC

d_call: TRBD2
v_call: TRBV6-6
clone_size: -
j_call: TRBJ2-1
cdr3_aa: CASSYEREHNEQFF
cdr3_nt: TGTGCCAGCAGTTACGAGCGGGAGCACAATGAGCAGTTCTTC

d_call: TRBD1
v_call: TRBV20-1
clone_size: -
j_call: TRBJ1-4
cdr3_aa: CSAAIRGQANEKLFF
cdr3_nt: TGCAGTGCTGCGATCCGGGGACAGGCTAATGAAAAACTGTTTTTT

d_call: -
v_call: TRBV18
clone_size: few
j_call: TRBJ2-1
cdr3_aa: CASSPGARSYNEQFF
cdr3_nt: TGTGCCAGCTCACCGGGAGCCCGCTCCTACAATGAGCAGTTCTTC

d_call: -
v_call: TRBV20-1
clone_size: -
j_call: TRBJ1-4
cdr3_aa: CSARIGQIATNEKLFF
cdr3_nt: TGCAGTGCTAGAATCGGACAGATTGCAACTAATGAAAAACTGTTTTTT

d_call: -
v_call: TRBV7-2
clone_size: -
j_call: TRBJ2-1
cdr3_aa: CASSPTTPTYNEQFF
cdr3_nt: TGTGCCAGCAGTCCAACGACGCCCACCTACAATGAGCAGTTCTTC

d_call: -
v_call: TRBV27
clone_size: few
j_call: TRBJ2-3
cdr3_aa: CASSKDTGNRVTDTQYF
cdr3_nt: TGTGCCAGCAGTAAAGACACCGGGAATCGTGTTACAGATACGCAGTATTTT

d_call: -
v_call: TRBV5-1
clone_size: -
j_call: TRBJ2-1
cdr3_aa: CASSGDSPNNEQFF
cdr3_nt: TGCGCCAGCAGCGGGGACTCTCCTAACAATGAGCAGTTCTTC

d_call: -
v_call: TRBV6-4
clone_size: many
j_call: TRBJ2-3
cdr3_aa: CASSDAGATDTQYF
cdr3_nt: TGTGCCAGCAGTGACGCGGGGGCCACAGATACGCAGTATTTT

d_call: -
v_call: TRBV20-1
clone_size: -
j_call: TRBJ2-2
cdr3_aa: CSARAIGRNTGELFF
cdr3_nt: TGCAGTGCTAGGGCTATCGGGAGGAACACCGGGGAGCTGTTTTTT

d_call: -
v_call: TRBV4-3
clone_size: few
j_call: TRBJ1-2
cdr3_aa: CASSQDRPAGYTF
cdr3_nt: TGCGCCAGCAGCCAAGATCGGCCAGCTGGCTACACCTTC

d_call: TRBD1
v_call: TRBV29-1
clone_size: -
j_call: TRBJ1-2
cdr3_aa: CSAKQGDYGYTF
cdr3_nt: TGCAGCGCCAAACAGGGGGACTATGGCTACACCTTC

d_call: TRBD1
v_call: TRBV10-1
clone_size: -
j_call: TRBJ2-7
cdr3_aa: CASRGQGVYEQYF
cdr3_nt: TGCGCCAGCAGGGGACAGGGGGTCTACGAGCAGTACTTC

d_call: TRBD1
v_call: TRBV4-3
clone_size: -
j_call: TRBJ2-5
cdr3_aa: CASSQLSGTGQETQYF
cdr3_nt: TGCGCCAGCAGCCAACTCTCTGGGACAGGACAAGAGACCCAGTACTTC

d_call: -
v_call: TRBV11-2
clone_size: -
j_call: TRBJ2-1
cdr3_aa: CASSLDTRVSYNEQFF
cdr3_nt: TGTGCCAGCAGCTTAGATACGCGGGTCTCCTACAATGAGCAGTTCTTC

d_call: -
v_call: TRBV19
clone_size: few
j_call: TRBJ2-1
cdr3_aa: CASSTGPNEQFF
cdr3_nt: TGTGCCAGTAGCACTGGCCCTAATGAGCAGTTCTTC

d_call: TRBD1
v_call: TRBV7-9
clone_size: -
j_call: TRBJ1-2
cdr3_aa: CASSLNQGDRGYGYTF
cdr3_nt: TGTGCCAGCAGCTTAAATCAAGGCGACAGGGGCTATGGCTACACCTTC

d_call: TRBD1
v_call: TRBV3-1
clone_size: few
j_call: TRBJ2-4
cdr3_aa: CASSRRTGFMEQYF
cdr3_nt: TGTGCCAGCAGCCGTCGGACAGGGTTTATGGAGCAGTACTTC

d_call: TRBD2
v_call: TRBV5-1
clone_size: -
j_call: TRBJ2-1
cdr3_aa: CASSLEPGLAGAGDNEQFF
cdr3_nt: TGCGCCAGCAGCTTGGAGCCGGGACTAGCGGGGGCCGGGGACAATGAGCAGTTCTTC

d_call: -
v_call: TRBV7-9
clone_size: few
j_call: TRBJ2-1
cdr3_aa: CASSLDRFMYNEQFF
cdr3_nt: TGTGCCAGCAGCTTAGATCGGTTCATGTACAATGAGCAGTTCTTC

d_call: -
v_call: TRBV11-2
clone_size: -
j_call: TRBJ2-1
cdr3_aa: CASSFDGLTRGYNEQFF
cdr3_nt: TGTGCCAGCAGCTTTGATGGACTCACCCGGGGTTACAATGAGCAGTTCTTC